This T cell receptor (beta chain) appears in the sequencing data of a study of technical replicates of blood from a few donors. TCRdb's copy holds only in-frame clones and misses some; the assay was immunoSEQ multiplex PCR. The sample holds approximately 93,000 clones; 85% to 95% are singletons and the top ten take under 0.3%. The clonotype originates from a human donor in good health. Specimen: T cells isolated from PBMCs.

The CDR3 reads CASRDSDYEQYF. The CDR3 nucleotides are TGTGCCAGCAGGGACAGCGACTACGAGCAGTACTTC. The chain has TRBV28 and TRBJ2-7; D might be TRBD1 (6 bases). Per the germline V gene, CDR1 is MDHEN and CDR2 is SYDVKM. V was clipped by 6 bases and J by 3 bases, with 9 bases between them. The CDR3 length is 12 residues.